Following are 22 T cell receptor beta chains from one sample sequenced in a study of cytomegalovirus exposure and HLA in healthy donors. It was with 60 Vbeta and 13 Jbeta primers that the PCR ran. Assay used: immunoSEQ multiplex PCR; TCRdb lists only in-frame clones, some missing. The table shows roughly 150,000 clones, with just under 80% occurring only once. Sequences were obtained from PBMCs. These receptors were obtained from a man younger than 35 in good health and CMV-seropositive.

The V gene is TRBV7-7, the J gene TRBJ1-3; maybe TRBD1 (6 bases). Trimming removed 5 bases at V and 0 bases at J, with 11 bases between. The germline CDR1 and CDR2 sequences are SSHAT and FNYEAQ (reference sequence). This CDR3 is built from 15 residues. For the CDR3, the DNA is TGTGCCAGCAGCCCACAGGACAGCTCTGGAAACACCATATATTTT. Its translation: CASSPQDSSGNTIYF.

This chain joins TRBV30 and TRBJ2-3, with 8 nucleotides matching TRBD2. The ends lost 2 bases at V and 5 bases at J; junction bases unmatched: 15. CDR3 length: 17 amino acids. Per germline, CDR1 GTSNPN and CDR2 SVGIG (reference sequence). In DNA form, the CDR3 reads TGTGCCTGGAGTAGAATGGCTAGCGGGTTGTATGGAGATACGCAGTATTTT. Its protein product is CAWSRMASGLYGDTQYF.

The chain uses TRBV19 and TRBJ2-7, with D hard to call. The CDR3 is 11 residues long. Germline V gives CDR1 LNHDA, CDR2 SQIVND (reference sequence). The CDR3 DNA follows: TGTGCGGTGGGCAGCTGGCACGAGCAGTACTTC. This encodes CAVGSWHEQYF.

This clone appeared a single time. The J gene is TRBJ2-7, the V gene TRBV28; TRBD1 matches 7 bases. This CDR3 is 18 amino acids long. Germline V lookup: CDR1 MDHEN, CDR2 SYDVKM. Trimming took 4 bases from V and 4 from J; bases not matched to a gene: 19. Here the CDR3 reads CASSSRWGQWAVGYEQYF. The CDR3 region has the DNA TGTGCCAGCAGTTCGCGGTGGGGACAGTGGGCTGTTGGGTACGAGCAGTACTTC.

The genes are TRBV25-1 and TRBJ2-5; the D gene is possibly TRBD2 (5 bases). The CDR3 is 16 amino acids. V shed 4 bases and J shed 6 bases, with 21 bases lying between them. In germline, CDR1 is MGHDK, CDR2 SYGVNS. CDR3 nucleotides: TGTGCCAGCAGTGTACATTCCCCACGGACTCCCAAGACCCAGTACTTC. This gives the protein CASSVHSPRTPKTQYF.

The V gene is TRBV18, the J gene TRBJ1-2; no reliable D call. Deletions cut 3 bases from V and 8 bases from J, with 16 bases between. Germline lookup yields CDR1 KGHSH and CDR2 LQKENI. The CDR3 is 14 amino acids. Here the CDR3 DNA reads TGTGCCAGCTCACCCGACGTGGGCCCGGTGGGCTACACCTTC. Its protein is CASSPDVGPVGYTF.

This clone is deemed medium-sized. The chain links TRBV28 to TRBJ1-1; no firm D call. V was clipped by 3 bases and J by 6 bases, with 8 bases between them. The CDR3 extends over 12 amino acids. Germline V CDR1 and CDR2: MDHEN, SYDVKM. The CDR3 nucleotides are TGTGCCAGCAGTTTTTCCGTCGCTGAAGCTTTCTTT. Its translation: CASSFSVAEAFF.

This chain connects TRBV19 to TRBJ1-2; 9 nucleotides align to TRBD1. V shed 1 base, J shed 7 bases, and the junction held 4 bases outside the gene matches. This CDR3 spans 14 amino acids. CDR1 and CDR2 (germline): LNHDA, SQIVND (reference sequence). CDR3 in DNA: TGTGCCAGTAGTATAGCCGGGACAGGGACTGGCTACACCTTC. Translating gives CASSIAGTGTGYTF.

V usage is TRBV10-3 and J usage is TRBJ1-1; D ambiguous. The CDR3 runs to 15 residues. The ends were cut back, 2 bases at V and 2 bases at J, with 12 bases in the middle. CDR1 is ENHRY and CDR2 is SYGVKD in the germline V gene. The CDR3, as DNA: TGTGCCATCAGTGAGGGTGGGCGGGTAAACACTGAAGCTTTCTTT. This sequence encodes CAISEGGRVNTEAFF.

The gene calls are TRBV29-1 and TRBJ2-1, with 9 bases matching TRBD2. Germline assignment: CDR1 SQVTM and CDR2 ANQGSEA. The ends lost 0 bases at V and 8 bases at J; junction bases unmatched: 8. The CDR3 runs to 15 residues. CDR3 sequence: CSVEDYSGRVDEQFF. CDR3 in DNA: TGCAGCGTTGAAGATTATAGCGGGAGAGTCGATGAGCAGTTCTTC.

This chain uses TRBV2 with TRBJ1-1; TRBD1 is a possible D gene (5 bases). The germline CDR1 and CDR2 sequences are SNHLY and FYNNEI. The CDR3 length is 13 residues. With 7 bases removed from V and 0 bases from J, the gap between germline ends came to 9 bases. CDR3 in amino acids: CASMRQMNTEAFF. The DNA of the CDR3 is TGTGCCAGCATGAGACAGATGAACACTGAAGCTTTCTTT.

The chain employs TRBV5-1 and TRBJ2-2, with TRBD2 identical over 12 bases. CDR3 length equals 15 residues. Germline lookup yields CDR1 SGHRS and CDR2 YFSETQ. V trimming: 2 bases; J trimming: 5 bases; junction bases outside the gene matches: 1. The CDR3 DNA is TGCGCCAGCAGCTTACTAGCGGGAGGAACCGGGGAGCTGTTTTTT. This translates into CASSLLAGGTGELFF. The full variable domain, in which reference TRBV5-1 and TRBJ2-2 provide the parts outside the CDR3, is KAGVTQTPRYLIKTRGQQVTLSCSPISGHRSVSWYQQTPGQGLQFLFEYFSETQRNKGNFPGRFSGRQFSNSRSEMNVSTLELGDSALYLCASSLLAGGTGELFFGEGSRLTVL.

J is TRBJ1-2 and V is TRBV11-2; D is perhaps TRBD1 (6 bases). Between the trimmed V and J ends, which lost 1 base and 6 bases, there was a span of 9 bases. This CDR3 contains 13 residues. CDR1 and CDR2 from the germline V gene are SGHAT and FQNNGV. The CDR3 reads CASSLGGQNGYTF. In DNA, the CDR3 is TGTGCCAGCAGCTTAGGGGGACAAAATGGCTACACCTTC.

This CDR3 is CASSPGGGQGSYEQYF. The CDR3, as DNA: TGTGCCAGCAGCCCGGGGGGGGGACAGGGATCCTACGAGCAGTACTTC. The genes are TRBV7-6 and TRBJ2-7, with D possibly being TRBD1 (9 bases). Between the trimmed V and J ends, which lost 5 bases and 1 base, there was a span of 18 bases. The germline CDR1 and CDR2 sequences are SGHVS and FNYEAQ. The CDR3 spans 16 residues. Full variable domain (remainder filled in from reference TRBV7-6 and TRBJ2-7): GAGVSQSPRYKVTKRGQDVALRCDPISGHVSLYWYRQALGQGPEFLTYFNYEAQQDKSGLPNDRFSAERPEGSISTLTIQRTEQRDSAMYRCASSPGGGQGSYEQYFGPGTRLTVT.

This chain links TRBV7-2 with TRBJ2-5; 15 bases map to TRBD2. V dropped 5 bases and J dropped 4; count of bases not matched to a gene: 5. CDR1 and CDR2 from the germline V gene are SGHTA and FQGNSA. This CDR3 comprises 16 residues. In DNA form, the CDR3 reads TGTGCCAGCAGCCCCGGACTAGCGGGAGGGCCAGAGACCCAGTACTTC. Protein product: CASSPGLAGGPETQYF.

This clone occurred once. The chain has TRBV10-1 and TRBJ2-3; 7 bases are a match to TRBD1. CDR1 and CDR2 (germline): WNHNN, SYGVQD (reference sequence). The junction had 11 bases not matched to a gene; V was cut back by 2 bases and J by 6 bases. This CDR3 has 16 amino acids. The CDR3 sequence is CASSEKTGVTTDTQYF. Written as DNA, the CDR3 is TGCGCCAGCAGTGAGAAAACAGGGGTAACCACGGATACGCAGTATTTT.

The chain uses TRBV6-6 and TRBJ2-2; a possible D gene is TRBD1 (5 bases). Germline-derived CDR1 and CDR2 are MNHNY and SVGAGI (reference sequence). CDR3 length: 14 amino acids. Trimming shortened V by 6 bases and J by 4 bases, and 12 bases separated the two germline ends. The chain's CDR3 is CASRTDSSTGELFF. The CDR3 DNA follows: TGTGCCAGCAGAACCGACAGTTCCACCGGGGAGCTGTTTTTT.

CDR3 nucleotides: TGTGCCAGCCTAGGGGCAGGGATCAATCAGCCCCAGCATTTT. Its protein is CASLGAGINQPQHF. The gene calls are TRBV7-8 and TRBJ1-5; D may be TRBD1 (5 bases). Germline V gene data show CDR1 as SGHVS and CDR2 as FQNEAQ. The V end lost 8 bases, the J end lost 3 bases, and 14 bases lay between the germline ends. The CDR3 loop spans 14 amino acids.

The rearrangement links TRBV5-1 to TRBJ2-4, with 9 bases identical to TRBD1. Trimming removed 2 bases from V and 8 bases from J; junction bases left unmatched: 8. This CDR3 comprises 15 residues. Germline assignment: CDR1 SGHRS and CDR2 YFSETQ. The CDR3 region is CASSFGGQGFDIQYF. The CDR3, as DNA: TGCGCCAGCAGCTTCGGGGGACAGGGTTTTGACATTCAGTACTTC.

This chain links TRBV6-1 with TRBJ2-3; 11 bases match TRBD1. CDR1 is MNHNS and CDR2 is SASEGT in the germline V gene. The J segment lost 9 bases and the V segment lost 8 bases, leaving 10 bases of the junction unmatched. The CDR3 sequence is 14 residues long. CDR3 in amino acids: CASSSRDRGETQYF. The CDR3 region has the DNA TGTGCCAGCTCGTCCCGGGACAGGGGGGAAACGCAGTATTTT.

Only one count was recorded for this clone. The chain combines TRBV9 with TRBJ1-1; no definite D call. Germline values: CDR1 SGDLS, CDR2 YYNGEE. CDR3 length equals 14 residues. Deletions cut 0 bases from V and 1 base from J, with 7 bases between. CDR3 DNA sequence: TGTGCCAGCAGCGTAGCTATCGGGAACACTGAAGCTTTCTTT. Protein product: CASSVAIGNTEAFF. Supplemented by reference TRBV9 and TRBJ1-1, the full variable domain reads DSGVTQTPKHLITATGQRVTLRCSPRSGDLSVYWYQQSLDQGLQFLIQYYNGEERAKGNILERFSAQQFPDLHSELNLSSLELGDSALYFCASSVAIGNTEAFFGQGTRLTVV.

The chain uses TRBV9 and TRBJ2-3; tentative D call: TRBD2 (5 bases). The V end was cut by 6 bases, the J end by 0 bases, with 11 bases between. The CDR3 covers 14 residues. In germline, CDR1 is SGDLS, CDR2 YYNGEE. As DNA, the CDR3 is TGTGCCAGCACTGAGCGGACGAGCACAGATACGCAGTATTTT. Its translation is CASTERTSTDTQYF.